This TCR beta chain was recorded in a study of T cell responses to AZD1222 COVID-19 vaccine. Study-wide points: The donor cohort was predominantly white British with a female majority, and clonal diversity may have been underestimated. Reports say nearly half of spike-specific TCRs go after unmutated variant regions. Only six or seven AZD1222 recipients were seropositive at baseline.

Turning to this clone: Its antigen remains unknown.

Germline V gene lookup returns CDR1 SGHRS and CDR2 YFSETQ. Trimming stripped 0 bases from V and 8 bases from J, with 11 bases between. This CDR3 has 14 amino acids. Clones were read by immunoSEQ multiplex PCR, and TCRdb kept only the in-frame ones, dropping some. The repertoire holds around 140,000 clones, with about nine tenths as singletons. The sequence was obtained from an adult in good health. This material consisted of peripheral blood, taken on day 0 of AZD1222 vaccination. This chain joins TRBV5-1 and TRBJ2-2; TRBD1 is a possible D gene (6 bases). The CDR3 loop reads CASSLVQGRGELFF. The CDR3 DNA is TGCGCCAGCAGCTTGGTACAGGGTCGGGGGGAGCTGTTTTTT.